This T cell receptor beta chain was captured in a study of shared clonotypes between healthy human individuals. Overall study: Donors consisted of a couple of women and three men between 18 and 49.

Germline lookup yields CDR1 MDHEN and CDR2 SYDVKM. The length of the CDR3 is 15 residues. Losses at the gene ends were 4 bases for V and 2 bases for J; bases not matched to a gene: 5. This clone has ten or more counts. Its antigen is not identified. Study results and caveats: Around 5% was the fraction of naive CD4 clonotypes found shared across four donors. Among non-shared clonotypes, generation probabilities were lower than among those shared by all four donors.

Libraries were prepared by immunoSEQ multiplex PCR; TCRdb keeps only in-frame clonotypes and omits some of them. This table has 100,000 or so clones, approximately 70% appearing once. This receptor was taken from a woman younger than 45 in good health. This chain joins TRBV28 and TRBJ2-3; TRBD2 matches 8 bases. Sequencing was carried out using memory CD8+ T cells sorted from blood. Indicated subset: CD45RO+ cells pooled with CCR7-negative TemRA cells. CDR3 region: CASSSLAGHTDTQYF. The CDR3 DNA reads TGTGCCAGCAGTTCTCTAGCGGGCCACACAGATACGCAGTATTTT.